This entry lists 29 T cell receptor beta chains sequenced from one sample in a study of blood T cell repertoires in COVID-19. Repertoires were generated with immunoSEQ multiplex PCR, while TCRdb's copy carries only in-frame clones and drops some. The table includes 70,000 to 85,000 clones, nearly 90% detected once. Sequencing was performed on peripheral blood. Every receptor here comes from a man aged 65-85 years with active or convalescent COVID-19.

A few counts support this clone. The CDR3 nucleotides are TGCGCCAGCAGCTTGGAAGCGGGATTCGGGGAGCTGTTTTTT. It is translated as CASSLEAGFGELFF. The genes are TRBV5-1 and TRBJ2-2; 7 bases fit TRBD2. Germline lookup yields CDR1 SGHRS and CDR2 YFSETQ. This CDR3 region has 14 residues. V dropped 0 bases and J dropped 7; count of bases not matched to a gene: 3.

The rearrangement links TRBV3-1 (or the pseudogene TRBV3-2) to TRBJ1-1, with 7 bases identical to TRBD1. Germline V gene sequence: CDR1 LGHDT, CDR2 YNNKEL (reference sequence). Trimming took 5 bases from V and 5 from J; bases not matched to a gene: 17. CDR3 size: 17 residues. CDR3 amino acids: CASSSPPGGRLRTEAFF. The CDR3 region has the DNA TGTGCCAGCAGCTCCCCCCCAGGGGGTCGGTTGAGAACTGAAGCTTTCTTT.

The chain couples TRBV6-1 to TRBJ2-2; D is unclear. CDR1 and CDR2 from the germline V gene are MNHNS and SASEGT. V lost 2 bases and J 0 bases, leaving 4 bases between the germline ends. There are 14 residues in the CDR3. The CDR3 protein is CASSETANTGELFF. As DNA, the CDR3 is TGTGCCAGCAGTGAAACTGCGAACACCGGGGAGCTGTTTTTT.

This rearrangement joins TRBV3-1 (or the pseudogene TRBV3-2) to TRBJ2-7; TRBD2 might be the D (6 bases). The germline V and J ends were trimmed by 0 bases and 5 bases, with 20 bases remaining between them. The CDR3 covers 17 residues. Germline CDR1 is LGHDT and CDR2 is YNNKEL (reference sequence). The CDR3 reads CASSQDAGRSVLHEQYF. The CDR3 coding sequence is TGTGCCAGCAGCCAAGACGCGGGACGGTCCGTCCTTCACGAGCAGTACTTC.

The chain has TRBV7-8 and TRBJ1-6, with D possibly TRBD1 on 6 matching bases. Germline lookup yields CDR1 SGHVS and CDR2 FQNEAQ. V lost 4 bases to trimming and J lost 5 bases, with 9 bases between them. The CDR3 totals 14 residues. CDR3 sequence reads: CASSWTDNNSPLHF. CDR3 DNA sequence: TGTGCCAGCAGCTGGACAGATAATAATTCACCCCTCCACTTT.

This chain links TRBV30 with TRBJ1-2; 7 positions agree with TRBD1. The germline CDR1 and CDR2 sequences are GTSNPN and SVGIG (reference sequence). V shed 0 bases, J shed 7 bases, and the junction held 5 bases outside the gene matches. This CDR3 contains 13 residues. The CDR3 is CAWSVQGGGGYTF. The CDR3 DNA reads as TGTGCCTGGAGTGTTCAAGGGGGCGGTGGCTACACCTTC.

The chain carries TRBV5-4 and TRBJ2-1; D is possibly TRBD2 (5 bases). This CDR3 contains 15 residues. Trimming took 0 bases from V and 4 from J, leaving 11 bases between them. Germline V gene sequence: CDR1 SGHNT, CDR2 YYREEE (reference sequence). The CDR3 DNA reads as TGTGCCAGCAGCTTGGGAGGGATAGTTTACAATGAGCAGTTCTTC. Translation: CASSLGGIVYNEQFF.

The CDR3 sequence: CASSPRTSNNEQFF. For the CDR3, the DNA is TGTGCCAGCTCTCCTAGGACTAGCAACAATGAGCAGTTCTTC. The V gene is TRBV18, the J gene TRBJ2-1; 8 bases line up with TRBD2. The germline CDR1 and CDR2 sequences are KGHSH and LQKENI. With 6 bases clipped from V and 5 bases from J, the junction kept 6 bases outside the gene matches. The CDR3 spans 14 residues.

This clone was detected once. V is TRBV27 and J is TRBJ2-3, with a possible D match to TRBD2 (5 bases). CDR3 length: 14 residues. Germline-derived CDR1 and CDR2 are MNHEY and SMNVEV (reference sequence). V shed 2 bases and J shed 2 bases, with 8 bases lying between them. In nucleotides, the CDR3 is TGTGCCAGCAGTTTAACTAGAAACACAGATACGCAGTATTTT. It translates to CASSLTRNTDTQYF.

The CDR3 DNA follows: TGTGCCACCAGTGTTGGGGGGGGGCGCCCCTACAATGAGCAGTTCTTC. Its translation is CATSVGGGRPYNEQFF. The rearrangement uses TRBV24-1 and TRBJ2-1, with a tentative D call TRBD2 (7 bases). This CDR3 spans 16 amino acids. V lost 5 bases to trimming and J lost 2 bases, with 15 bases between them. Germline V gives CDR1 KGHDR, CDR2 SFDVKD.

The rearrangement links TRBV18 to TRBJ2-5; 7 bases map to TRBD1. The germline V gene encodes CDR1 KGHSH and CDR2 LQKENI. The CDR3 loop spans 14 amino acids. Trimming removed 3 bases from V and 5 bases from J; junction bases left unmatched: 6. CDR3 nucleotides: TGTGCCAGCTCACCGGGACAGAACTGGGAGACCCAGTACTTC. This sequence encodes CASSPGQNWETQYF.

V and J are TRBV4-2 and TRBJ2-7, with TRBD1 identical over 11 bases. Unmatched junction bases numbered 9, after V lost 4 bases and J lost 4 bases. This CDR3 region has 16 residues. Per the germline V gene, CDR1 is LGHNA and CDR2 is YNFKEQ. The CDR3 region has the DNA TGTGCCAGCAGCCTTACCGGGACAGGGGGTGCGTACGAGCAGTACTTC. Its protein product is CASSLTGTGGAYEQYF.

This chain connects TRBV10-3 to TRBJ2-1; D is possibly TRBD2 (7 bases). V was pared by 8 bases and J by 8 bases, with 25 bases between. The CDR3 totals 16 residues. Germline assignment: CDR1 ENHRY and CDR2 SYGVKD. DNA for the CDR3: TGTGCCATCGGGGGAGGGGCGGGGGCCATTGACTATGAGCAGTTCTTC. Translation gives CAIGGGAGAIDYEQFF.

The V call is TRBV28, the J call TRBJ1-1, with D unresolved. The ends were cut back, 5 bases at V and 1 base at J, with 11 bases in the middle. The germline V gene encodes CDR1 MDHEN and CDR2 SYDVKM. The CDR3 has 14 amino acids. The CDR3 DNA is TGTGCCAGCAGTAGGAGGATAAAGAACACTGAAGCTTTCTTT. Protein sequence: CASSRRIKNTEAFF.

The V gene is TRBV13, the J gene TRBJ2-7; TRBD1 aligns across 8 bases. CDR1 is PRHDT and CDR2 is FYEKMQ in the germline V gene (reference sequence). The V and J ends lost 2 bases and 7 bases, in that order; junction bases with no gene match: 13. The CDR3 totals 16 residues. CDR3 sequence reads: CASSLFVQGAGGEQYF. The DNA of the CDR3 is TGTGCCAGCAGCTTATTCGTCCAGGGGGCTGGTGGAGAGCAGTACTTC.

This chain connects TRBV29-1 to TRBJ1-6, with 8 bases fitting TRBD1. Trimming at V came to 7 bases and at J to 9 bases, leaving 8 bases not matched to a gene. The CDR3 runs 13 residues. Germline-derived CDR1 and CDR2 are SQVTM and ANQGSEA. The CDR3 DNA reads as TGCAGCGCTAGGACAGGGAGAACTTCACCCCTCCACTTT. This sequence encodes CSARTGRTSPLHF.

The chain employs TRBV7-7 and TRBJ2-7; the D is unclear. This CDR3 is built from 14 residues. Germline CDR1 SSHAT, CDR2 FNYEAQ (reference sequence). Trimming pared 2 bases from V and 1 base from J, leaving 9 bases between. CDR3 nucleotides: TGTGCCAGCAGCTTAAAGAGTTATTCCTACGAGCAGTACTTC. Translated, it gives CASSLKSYSYEQYF.

This chain joins TRBV30 and TRBJ2-7; 9 nucleotides line up with TRBD1. This CDR3 contains 15 residues. V was pared by 4 bases and J by 3 bases, with 10 bases of the junction left unmatched. Germline lookup yields CDR1 GTSNPN and CDR2 SVGIG (reference sequence). The CDR3 here is CAWTFRDRAYYEQYF. The DNA for the CDR3 is TGTGCCTGGACCTTCCGGGACAGGGCTTACTACGAGCAGTACTTC.

The chain couples TRBV6-6 to TRBJ2-7, with 8 positions matching TRBD1. V dropped 2 bases and J dropped 0; count of bases not matched to a gene: 3. The V gene's germline CDR1 is MNHNY and CDR2 SVGAGI (reference sequence). CDR3 size: 15 residues. The CDR3 is CASSYGQGASYEQYF. For the CDR3, the DNA is TGTGCCAGCAGTTACGGGCAGGGGGCCTCCTACGAGCAGTACTTC.

The chain is built from TRBV18 and TRBJ2-2; D possibly corresponds to TRBD1 (5 bases). Trimming took 3 bases from V and 1 from J, leaving 12 bases between them. Germline values: CDR1 KGHSH, CDR2 LQKENI. This CDR3 spans 16 amino acids. CDR3 region: CASSPEWGLNTGELFF. In DNA form, the CDR3 reads TGTGCCAGCTCACCGGAATGGGGCTTGAACACCGGGGAGCTGTTTTTT.

The rearrangement links TRBV3-1 (or the pseudogene TRBV3-2) to TRBJ2-2; the D gene is possibly TRBD1 (5 bases). Germline CDR1 LGHDT, CDR2 YNNKEL (reference sequence). Deletions cut 8 bases from V and 1 base from J, with 5 bases between. The CDR3 is 12 residues long. CDR3 nucleotide sequence: TGTGCCAGCGGACAGAACACCGGGGAGCTGTTTTTT. Residues: CASGQNTGELFF.

The V gene is TRBV5-4, the J gene TRBJ2-5; 11 bases agree with TRBD2. Germline CDR1 is SGHNT and CDR2 is YYREEE (reference sequence). V lost 3 bases to trimming and J lost 5 bases; unmatched junction nucleotides: 9. The CDR3 sequence is 16 residues long. CDR3 coding DNA: TGTGCCAGCAGCTCCCATTCGACTAGCGGGAAGGAGACCCAGTACTTC. It specifies CASSSHSTSGKETQYF.

CDR3 loop: CASSMSGQGTYEQYF. Here the CDR3 DNA reads TGTGCCAGTAGTATGTCCGGACAGGGGACCTACGAGCAGTACTTC. The chain uses TRBV19 and TRBJ2-7; 9 positions match TRBD1. Germline CDR1 LNHDA, CDR2 SQIVND (reference sequence). The CDR3 is 15 amino acids. Trimming cost V 3 bases and J 2 bases; bases outside gene matches: 5.

This chain connects TRBV12-5 to TRBJ1-4, with 7 bases that match TRBD1. This CDR3 region has 15 residues. J gave up 13 bases and V 1 base, and 12 bases lay outside the gene matches. The germline V gene has CDR1 LGHNT and CDR2 FRNRAP. The CDR3 nucleotides are TGTGCTAGTGGTTTGGGTGGGACAGTTACCCCGAGACTGTTTTTT. This encodes CASGLGGTVTPRLFF.

The genes are TRBV10-2 and TRBJ1-4; 10 nucleotides agree with TRBD1. Germline loops: CDR1 WSHSY, CDR2 SAAADI. V lost 8 bases and J lost 0; bases outside the gene matches: 6. CDR3 length: 16 amino acids. CDR3 sequence (DNA): TGCGCCAGCCGCCGGACAGGGGGAGCAACTAATGAAAAACTGTTTTTT. Its translation is CASRRTGGATNEKLFF.

This clone was seen more than once but under ten times. The V call is TRBV23-1, the J call TRBJ2-5; D is possibly TRBD1 (6 bases). TRBV23-1 is placed among ORFs of uncertain function. This CDR3 contains 18 residues. Between the trimmed V and J ends, which lost 2 bases and 2 bases, there was a span of 21 bases. The CDR3 sequence is CASSQPRDKAWGQETQYF. The CDR3 DNA is TGCGCCAGCAGTCAACCCCGGGACAAGGCCTGGGGGCAAGAGACCCAGTACTTC.

The gene calls are TRBV19 and TRBJ1-6; D is perhaps TRBD1 (6 bases). Germline CDR1 and CDR2: LNHDA and SQIVND (reference sequence). The CDR3 spans 14 residues. Trimming removed 6 bases from V and 6 bases from J, with 12 bases in between. The CDR3 DNA sequence: TGTGCCAGTAGCACCCGAGGGGGTAATTCACCCCTCCACTTT. It encodes CASSTRGGNSPLHF.

The chain combines TRBV5-4 with TRBJ1-2; 8 bases align to TRBD1. V was pared by 4 bases and J by 8 bases, with 7 bases of the junction left unmatched. The CDR3 covers 13 residues. From germline, CDR1 is SGHNT and CDR2 YYREEE (reference sequence). As DNA, the CDR3 is TGTGCCAGCAGCCTCCAGGGGGCTTGGGGCTACACCTTC. Protein product: CASSLQGAWGYTF.

This chain uses TRBV5-1 with TRBJ1-2; 7 bases match TRBD1. J was trimmed by 6 bases and V by 5 bases; bases with no gene match: 10. Per germline, CDR1 SGHRS and CDR2 YFSETQ. CDR3 length: 14 residues. CDR3 in amino acids: CASSNGGGSHGYTF. For the CDR3, the DNA is TGCGCCAGCAGTAACGGAGGGGGCAGCCATGGCTACACCTTC.